These T cell receptor beta chains were read from a single sample in a study of shared clonotypes between healthy human individuals. TCRdb keeps only in-frame clones here, not all; method: immunoSEQ multiplex PCR. This repertoire shows about 2.4 million clones, over 85% found once; its top ten account for 0.36%. Sequencing input: naive CD4+ T cells from PBMCs. The origin of the receptors is a man aged 18 to 29 in good health. Some clones in this sample may be carry-over from other donors' samples. CDR3s include the opening cysteine and the closing phenylalanine or tryptophan. The order of the fields is V gene, CDR3 protein.

>TRBV6-5
CASSYSGRGAGEQYF
>TRBV2
CASSEMASPGGFF
>TRBV28
CASSPPGTGVVNEKLFF
>TRBV5-1
CASSAAGQETQYF
>TRBV27
CASSLFRGRQETQYF
>TRBV7-9
CASGNPIQGPEQFF
>TRBV6-6
CASSYSVPGLVSPLHF
>TRBV6-6
CASRGQGEINEQYF
>TRBV18
CASSLYGGSGNTIYF
>TRBV5-1
CASSPTGTSGRYEQYF
>TRBV28
CASSLFSTGTGYTF
>TRBV5-8
CASSLYRTNRDSNQPQHF
>TRBV7-8
CASSPTGRGGGYTF
>TRBV7-2
CASSRGSSSEKLFF
>TRBV23-1
CASSQLGNTYEQYF
>TRBV15
CATSRDSGYGTNEKLFF
>TRBV7-9
CASSIGTGGITEAFF
>TRBV10-3
CAISESTGASKSYEQYF
>TRBV7-8
CASSLALGLAGYNEQFF
>TRBV6-5
CASSYYLVRSGELFF
>TRBV5-1
CASSLADRAGYGYTF
>TRBV7-9
CASSPVTGTGNTIYF
>TRBV4-1
CASSVTGNGDTQYF
>TRBV7-8
CASSLVGRTKSSYNEQFF
>TRBV6-6
CASTTATLSYNEQFF
>TRBV5-1
CASSWGLAGGGAYNEQFF
>TRBV6-5
CANKRAPPGELFF
>TRBV5-4
CASRGQSGLNTEAFF
>TRBV27
CASSPTWGGDYGYTF
>TRBV18
CASSPPNRLGLAEYNEQFF
>TRBV6-5
CASSYLSQGNHEQYF
>TRBV4-1
CASSILLGHGYTF
>TRBV11-3
CASSLGGVRAYEQYF
>TRBV15
CATSREAANYGYTF
>TRBV7-9
CASSRRLILRTANTGELFF
>TRBV27
CASSPSRGSLGGEQFF
>TRBV9
CASSDLSRDRGPYEQYF
>TRBV7-9
CASSRPGTREKLFF
>TRBV6-6
CASRDSSNQPQHF
>TRBV5-1
CASRTISTGELFF